The entry that follows covers one TCR beta chain sequence. Trimming cost V 0 bases and J 4 bases; bases outside gene matches: 5. The germline gives CDR1 SGHRS, CDR2 YFSETQ. The CDR3 consists of 15 residues. The sample belongs to a study of blood T cell repertoires in COVID-19. Across the whole study: Sources were T cells, B-cell-depleted T cells, or PBMCs; the material itself was cDNA or gDNA.

Original handling: Amplification from reference gene primers served as the basis for estimated nucleated cell counts. Data came from immunoSEQ multiplex PCR; TCRdb stores just in-frame clones and leaves some out. V and J calls plus clone size are reproduced from that table; the DNA served to infer D and trimming. Among 80,000 to 130,000 clones listed, over 75% were seen once. This receptor was identified in a woman aged 60-75 years with acute or convalescent COVID-19. Source material: peripheral blood. The V gene is TRBV5-1, the J gene TRBJ1-2, with TRBD1 matching over 8 bases. In nucleotides, the CDR3 is TGCGCCAGCAGCTTGGGGACAGGGTCATCCTATGGCTACACCTTC. It specifies CASSLGTGSSYGYTF.